The T cell receptor (beta chain) under discussion was sequenced for a study of blood T cell repertoires in COVID-19. In the study overall: Acute-phase and convalescent COVID-19 samples originated in the United States, Italy and Spain. PBMCs, B-cell-depleted T cells, or T cells provided the cDNA or gDNA that made up the material.

CDR1 and CDR2 (germline): KGHSH, LQKENI. Trimming took 8 bases from V and 0 from J; bases not matched to a gene: 13. This CDR3 is 19 amino acids long. In the original processing: Amplification from reference gene primers served as the basis for estimated nucleated cell counts. Profiling relied on immunoSEQ multiplex PCR, and the TCRdb table lists in-frame clones only, not all of them. V, J and clone size were drawn from that table, and D and trimming were deduced from the DNA. The sample yields approximately 85,000 clones, about nine tenths seen once. The clonotype originates from a man between 50 and 59 years old with active or convalescent COVID-19. The genes are TRBV18 and TRBJ2-1; 13 bases are shared with TRBD2. Sequencing was done on a sample of peripheral blood. The CDR3 region has the DNA TGTGCCAGCCGCCCGACCCGACTAGCGGGAGGACACTCCTACAATGAGCAGTTCTTC. It codes for CASRPTRLAGGHSYNEQFF.